These 14 T cell receptor beta chains originate from one sample sequenced in a study of Graves' ophthalmopathy and Graves' hyperthyroidism. As the template, RNA transcripts were used to amplify TCR beta CDR3 regions. RT-PCR with HTBI primers came first, then second-round multiplex PCR. Using its own MiXCR run on the multiplex PCR reads, TCRdb lists one record per CDR3 protein. Of roughly 480,000 distinct CDR3 sequences listed, 13% to 15% were seen once; the top ten hold roughly 10%. Sequencing input: blood. The receptor source for this set is a woman under 40 with Graves' ophthalmopathy.

The rearrangement joins TRBV6-5 to TRBJ1-2; no definite D call. V was pared by 4 bases and J by 4 bases, with 19 bases between. CDR1 MNHEY and CDR2 SVGAGI come from the germline V gene. The CDR3 has 16 amino acids. The CDR3 DNA reads as TGTGCCAGCAGTTCAACCTACCGGACCAGGATCTATGGCTACACCTTC. Encoded protein: CASSSTYRTRIYGYTF.

This clonotype was recorded at least ten times. The CDR3 sequence is CATQGVGELFF. The CDR3 coding sequence is TGTGCCACCCAGGGGGTCGGGGAGCTGTTTTTT. V usage is TRBV28 and J usage is TRBJ2-2, with 7 positions matching TRBD1. The CDR3 contains 11 residues. CDR1 and CDR2 (germline): MDHEN, SYDVKM. The ends lost 10 bases at V and 7 bases at J; junction bases unmatched: 3.

J is TRBJ1-3 and V is TRBV20-1; D is perhaps TRBD1 (6 bases). The V gene lost 6 bases and the J gene lost 2 bases, with 17 bases spanning the gap. The CDR3 spans 15 residues. Germline CDR1 and CDR2: DFQATT and SNEGSKA (reference sequence). The CDR3 loop reads CSANPTGKPGNTIYF. The CDR3 DNA is TGCAGTGCGAACCCTACAGGGAAACCTGGAAACACCATATATTTT.

In this sample, this clonotype turned up many times. V gene TRBV29-1 combines with J gene TRBJ1-1, with 7 bases identical to TRBD1. Germline assignment: CDR1 SQVTM and CDR2 ANQGSEA. V gave up 3 bases and J gave up 4 bases; unmatched junction bases: 5. CDR3 size: 13 residues. In DNA form, the CDR3 reads TGCAGCGTTGATCTGGCAGGGGGCACTGAAGCTTTCTTT. Its translation: CSVDLAGGTEAFF. The full variable domain, its missing parts supplied by reference TRBV29-1 and TRBJ1-1, is SAVISQKPSRDICQRGTSLTIQCQVDSQVTMMFWYRQQPGQSLTLIATANQGSEATYESGFVIDKFPISRPNLTFSTLTVSNMSPEDSSIYLCSVDLAGGTEAFFGQGTRLTVV.

This clonotype showed up many times. The chain couples TRBV12-3 or TRBV12-4 to TRBJ2-5, with 12 positions matching TRBD2. V was clipped by 5 bases and J by 4 bases; unmatched bases: 5. This CDR3 has 15 residues. The CDR3 region is CASSTGLAGTETQYF. Here the CDR3 DNA reads TGTGCCAGCAGTACCGGACTAGCGGGAACAGAGACCCAGTACTTC.

This clonotype was seen ten or more times. This chain joins TRBV6-5 and TRBJ2-2; 10 nucleotides align to TRBD2. CDR3 length: 14 amino acids. The J segment lost 6 bases and the V segment lost 8 bases, leaving 6 bases of the junction unmatched. CDR1 and CDR2 from the germline V gene are MNHEY and SVGAGI. CDR3 region: CASVLAGDPGELFF. The DNA for the CDR3 is TGTGCCAGCGTTCTAGCGGGAGATCCCGGGGAGCTGTTTTTT.

This clonotype has ten or more counts. The chain recombines TRBV6-5 with TRBJ1-5; D gene unclear. This CDR3 contains 12 residues. V was shortened by 0 bases and J by 8 bases, with 5 bases between the two germline ends. Germline V CDR1 and CDR2: MNHEY, SVGAGI. The CDR3 loop is CASSYSSEPQHF. The CDR3, as DNA: TGTGCCAGCAGTTACTCCTCAGAGCCCCAGCATTTT.

This clonotype was recorded at least ten times. The chain recombines TRBV11-2 with TRBJ2-3; possibly TRBD2 for D (6 bases). Germline loops: CDR1 SGHAT, CDR2 FQNNGV. This CDR3 is built from 17 residues. Trimming took 1 base from V and 4 from J, leaving 18 bases between them. The DNA of the CDR3 is TGTGCCAGCAGCTTAGGACGGGGGACGGACAATGCAGATACGCAGTATTTT. This codes for CASSLGRGTDNADTQYF. Filled out from reference TRBV11-2 and TRBJ2-3, the complete variable domain reads EAGVAQSPRYKIIEKRQSVAFWCNPISGHATLYWYQQILGQGPKLLIQFQNNGVVDDSQLPKDRFSAERLKGVDSTLKIQPAKLEDSAVYLCASSLGRGTDNADTQYFGPGTRLTVL.

This clonotype was recorded at least ten times. This chain connects TRBV20-1 to TRBJ1-1; D gene ambiguous. The V and J ends lost 3 bases and 0 bases respectively, with 8 bases between them. Germline values: CDR1 DFQATT, CDR2 SNEGSKA (reference sequence). This CDR3 is 13 amino acids long. CDR3 loop: CSASGNMNTEAFF. Written as DNA, the CDR3 is TGCAGTGCTAGTGGGAACATGAACACTGAAGCTTTCTTT.

At least ten counts were recorded for this clonotype. V is TRBV19 and J is TRBJ1-1; D unresolved. Trimming cost V 5 bases and J 0 bases, with 16 bases left between them. In germline, CDR1 is LNHDA, CDR2 SQIVND (reference sequence). CDR3 size: 16 residues. The CDR3 reads CASSPGFRRMNTEAFF. In DNA form, the CDR3 reads TGTGCCAGTAGTCCTGGGTTCCGGCGTATGAACACTGAAGCTTTCTTT.

As regards this clonotype: This could be a read error, since a much larger clone is one nucleotide away. The genes are TRBV7-2 and TRBJ2-5, with 9 bases fitting TRBD1. The CDR3 is 16 amino acids. Germline V gene lookup returns CDR1 SGHTA and CDR2 FQGNSA. The CDR3 loop reads CASSLNRGRVVEIQYF. CDR3 nucleotide sequence: TGTGCCAGCAGCTTAAACAGGGGGCGAGTCGTGGAGATCCAGTACTTC.

This clonotype was found many times. This chain joins TRBV2 and TRBJ1-3, with D uncertain. The V and J ends lost 1 base and 0 bases respectively, with 7 bases between them. The length of the CDR3 is 15 residues. Germline values: CDR1 SNHLY, CDR2 FYNNEI. The CDR3 is CASSEGAFSGNTIYF. CDR3 nucleotide sequence: TGTGCCAGCAGTGAAGGGGCCTTCTCTGGAAACACCATATATTTT. The full variable domain, in which reference TRBV2 and TRBJ1-3 provide the parts outside the CDR3, is EPEVTQTPSHQVTQMGQEVILRCVPISNHLYFYWYRQILGQKVEFLVSFYNNEISEKSEIFDDQFSVERPDGSNFTLKIRSTKLEDSAMYFCASSEGAFSGNTIYFGEGSWLTVV.

This clonotype was counted at least ten times. V usage is TRBV11-2 and J usage is TRBJ1-5; 7 bases line up with TRBD1. Per the germline V gene, CDR1 is SGHAT and CDR2 is FQNNGV. The CDR3 contains 16 residues. The V gene end was trimmed by 2 bases and the J gene end by 7 bases; junction bases not matched to a gene: 11. CDR3 sequence reads: CASSLIRRGSWQPQHF. DNA of the CDR3: TGTGCCAGCAGCTTAATACGCAGGGGGTCCTGGCAGCCCCAGCATTTT.

This clonotype was detected many times. The CDR3 DNA is TGTGCCAGCAGTTTGTTCCCATCGGCTCAGCGGAAGCAAGAGACCCAGTACTTC. As protein: CASSLFPSAQRKQETQYF. The chain joins TRBV28 to TRBJ2-5; TRBD2 might be the D (5 bases). Germline CDR1 reads MDHEN; CDR2 reads SYDVKM. The CDR3 spans 18 residues. With 3 bases removed from V and 2 bases from J, the gap between germline ends came to 22 bases.